This is a list of T cell receptor beta chains from one sample in a study of cytomegalovirus exposure and HLA in healthy donors. This table comes from immunoSEQ multiplex PCR, and its TCRdb copy is limited to in-frame clones, with some not included. The sample lists 150,000 to 160,000 clones, about three quarters seen once, with 4% in the top ten. The sequencing input was PBMCs. These receptors all stem from a woman in her thirties or forties in good health and CMV-seronegative. Each CDR3 is given with its conserved first and last residue. The D gene is left open where the match is weak. Where a row states a size, it is once, few, many or the class of an expanded clone; other rows omit it.

V gene,clone size,CDR3 length,J gene,D gene,CDR3 protein,CDR3 DNA
TRBV25-1,.,14,TRBJ2-3,TRBD2,CASSGAGGTDTQYF,TGTGCCAGCAGTGGAGCGGGAGGCACAGATACGCAGTATTTT
TRBV6-4,.,17,TRBJ1-5,TRBD1,CASSAPTGGVTNQPQHF,TGTGCCAGCAGTGCCCCTACAGGGGGAGTTACCAATCAGCCCCAGCATTTT
TRBV5-6,.,13,TRBJ2-7,.,CASSAVDSYEQYF,TGTGCCAGCAGTGCGGTGGACTCCTACGAGCAGTACTTC
TRBV27,.,18,TRBJ2-1,TRBD2,CASSLKSLGLAGLNEQFF,TGTGCCAGCAGTTTGAAATCTCTTGGACTAGCGGGGCTCAATGAGCAGTTCTTC
TRBV4-1,.,17,TRBJ1-2,TRBD1,CASSPQDRRIPSYGYTF,TGCGCCAGCAGCCCTCAGGACAGGCGAATTCCGAGCTATGGCTACACCTTC
TRBV30,.,14,TRBJ1-1,.,CAWSWGSGNTEAFF,TGTGCCTGGAGTTGGGGCTCAGGGAACACTGAAGCTTTCTTT
TRBV11-3,few,15,TRBJ2-7,.,CASSSMAVLSYEQYF,TGTGCCAGCAGCTCCATGGCGGTATTGTCCTACGAGCAGTACTTC
TRBV25-1,once,11,TRBJ2-1,.,CASSGYREQFF,TGTGCCAGCAGTGGGTACAGGGAGCAGTTCTTC
TRBV11-2,.,15,TRBJ2-3,.,CASSLDKGDTDTQYF,TGTGCCAGCAGCTTAGATAAGGGGGACACAGATACGCAGTATTTT
TRBV2,once,15,TRBJ2-2,TRBD2,CASILAGGIGGELFF,TGTGCCAGCATTCTAGCGGGGGGTATCGGCGGGGAGCTGTTTTTT
TRBV28,.,15,TRBJ1-4,.,CASSLPGTTNEKLFF,TGTGCCAGCAGTTTACCGGGTACAACTAATGAAAAACTGTTTTTT
TRBV29-1,.,15,TRBJ2-1,TRBD2,CSVQPGTSGYNEQFF,TGCAGCGTGCAACCCGGGACTAGCGGGTACAATGAGCAGTTCTTC
TRBV5-1,.,17,TRBJ1-1,.,CASSSLGGVGANTEAFF,TGCGCCAGCAGCTCCCTCGGGGGGGTTGGAGCGAACACTGAAGCTTTCTTT
TRBV6-7,.,19,TRBJ2-5,TRBD2,CASSYQLGTSGGYQETQYF,TGTGCCAGCAGTTACCAACTCGGGACTAGCGGGGGGTACCAAGAGACCCAGTACTTC
TRBV19,.,12,TRBJ2-7,.,CASSSRSYEQYF,TGTGCCAGTAGTAGCAGATCCTACGAGCAGTACTTC
TRBV5-1,few,14,TRBJ1-1,TRBD1,CASSFGTANTEAFF,TGCGCCAGCAGCTTCGGGACAGCGAACACTGAAGCTTTCTTT
TRBV10-1,.,13,TRBJ2-3,TRBD1,CASGDRVTDTQYF,TGCGCCAGCGGGGACAGGGTCACAGATACGCAGTATTTT
TRBV12-5,.,13,TRBJ2-7,.,CASGPSGAYEQYF,TGTGCTAGTGGTCCATCAGGGGCTTACGAGCAGTACTTC
TRBV11-2,.,15,TRBJ1-5,.,CASSPTGRSNQPQHF,TGTGCCAGCAGCCCCACAGGGCGTAGCAATCAGCCCCAGCATTTT
TRBV7-9,.,14,TRBJ2-5,TRBD2,CASSFILAREAQYF,TGTGCCAGCAGCTTTATCCTGGCCCGGGAGGCCCAGTACTTC
TRBV5-1,.,16,TRBJ2-2,TRBD2,CASSLVTSGNTGELFF,TGCGCCAGCAGCTTGGTTACTAGCGGGAACACCGGGGAGCTGTTTTTT
TRBV9,.,13,TRBJ1-1,.,CASSVVGVTEAFF,TGTGCCAGCAGCGTAGTAGGGGTCACTGAAGCTTTCTTT
TRBV5-6,.,15,TRBJ2-5,.,CASSLVGQGGKTQYF,TGTGCCAGCAGCTTGGTGGGGCAGGGTGGGAAGACCCAGTACTTC
TRBV28,.,15,TRBJ2-7,.,CASTMRPSESYEQYF,TGTGCCAGCACTATGAGGCCTTCTGAATCCTACGAGCAGTACTTC
TRBV5-6,.,14,TRBJ1-2,TRBD1,CASTLGQGGSGYTF,TGTGCCAGCACCCTCGGACAGGGAGGGAGTGGCTACACCTTC
TRBV19,.,13,TRBJ2-3,.,CASRRDSTDTQYF,TGTGCCAGTAGAAGAGACTCCACAGATACGCAGTATTTT
TRBV5-6,.,14,TRBJ2-7,TRBD2,CASSTPGTSNPGYF,TGTGCCAGCAGCACCCCCGGGACTAGCAACCCAGGGTACTTC
TRBV13,.,16,TRBJ2-1,TRBD2,CASSTLAGGTYNEQFF,TGTGCCAGCAGCACCCTAGCGGGAGGGACCTACAATGAGCAGTTCTTC
TRBV11-2,.,15,TRBJ1-4,TRBD1,CASSLVGGAGEKLFF,TGTGCCAGCAGCTTAGTAGGGGGCGCGGGTGAAAAACTGTTTTTT
TRBV5-6,once,15,TRBJ1-6,TRBD1,CASSPWDREYSPLHF,TGTGCCAGCAGCCCCTGGGACAGGGAGTATTCACCCCTCCACTTT
TRBV5-1,.,14,TRBJ2-5,.,CASSLVPGLETQYF,TGCGCCAGCAGCTTGGTCCCCGGTTTGGAGACCCAGTACTTC
TRBV2,.,12,TRBJ1-2,TRBD1,CASSRTGGGYTF,TGTGCCAGCAGTCGGACAGGGGGTGGCTACACCTTC
TRBV6-1,.,14,TRBJ2-7,.,CASTFLEKYYEQYF,TGTGCCAGCACATTTCTTGAGAAGTACTACGAGCAGTACTTC
TRBV10-3,.,13,TRBJ1-1,.,CAISDEGSTEAFF,TGTGCCATCAGTGATGAGGGAAGCACTGAAGCTTTCTTT
TRBV2,.,14,TRBJ2-7,.,CASSGLSFSYEQYF,TGTGCCAGCAGTGGGTTAAGCTTCTCCTACGAGCAGTACTTC
TRBV27,.,13,TRBJ2-5,.,CASSFRGQETQYF,TGTGCCAGCAGTTTTAGGGGACAAGAGACCCAGTACTTC
TRBV5-1,once,14,TRBJ2-5,.,CASRPNGGQETQYF,TGCGCCAGCAGACCTAACGGGGGCCAAGAGACCCAGTACTTC
TRBV28,.,16,TRBJ2-7,.,CASSLWSQGHSYEQYF,TGTGCCAGCAGTTTATGGTCGCAGGGGCACTCCTACGAGCAGTACTTC
TRBV4-1,.,12,TRBJ1-5,.,CASSQGGQPQHF,TGCGCCAGCAGCCAAGGCGGGCAGCCCCAGCATTTT
TRBV1,.,15,TRBJ1-2,.,CTSSQRSGGGTGYTF,TGCACCAGCAGCCAAAGATCCGGGGGGGGCACTGGCTACACCTTC
TRBV9,.,15,TRBJ1-1,TRBD1,CASSAWDSTAAEAFF,TGTGCCAGCAGCGCCTGGGACAGTACAGCCGCTGAAGCTTTCTTT
TRBV9,once,12,TRBJ1-1,.,CASSVAGERAFF,TGTGCCAGCAGCGTAGCGGGAGAGAGGGCTTTCTTT
TRBV9,.,19,TRBJ2-6,.,CASSVVRQGLNSGANVLTF,TGTGCCAGCAGCGTAGTCAGACAGGGACTTAACTCTGGGGCCAACGTCCTGACTTTC
TRBV23-1,.,12,TRBJ2-7,.,CASSPGSYEQYF,TGCGCCAGCAGTCCAGGTTCCTACGAGCAGTACTTC
TRBV7-9,.,12,TRBJ2-7,.,CASSSSSYEQYF,TGTGCCAGCAGCTCCTCCTCCTACGAGCAGTACTTC
TRBV4-1,.,17,TRBJ2-5,TRBD2,CASSQAQGLADQETQYF,TGCGCCAGCAGCCAAGCCCAGGGACTAGCGGATCAAGAGACCCAGTACTTC
TRBV19,.,12,TRBJ2-3,.,CASRDPGDTQYF,TGTGCCAGTAGAGACCCGGGAGATACGCAGTATTTT
TRBV6-5,once,13,TRBJ1-2,.,CATEAEGHSGYTF,TGTGCCACCGAGGCCGAGGGCCATTCGGGCTACACCTTC
TRBV6-5,.,15,TRBJ1-2,.,CASSYSRRDNYGYTF,TGTGCCAGCAGTTACTCTCGCAGGGATAACTATGGCTACACCTTC
TRBV10-3,.,15,TRBJ1-6,TRBD1,CAIKDRGTYNSPLHF,TGTGCCATCAAGGACAGGGGCACCTATAATTCACCCCTCCACTTT
TRBV10-3,.,15,TRBJ2-1,TRBD1,CAISKTGTADNEQFF,TGTGCCATCAGTAAGACCGGGACAGCAGACAATGAGCAGTTCTTC
TRBV5-1,.,14,TRBJ1-5,TRBD1,CASSVQGADSPQHF,TGCGCCAGCAGCGTACAGGGGGCCGATTCTCCCCAGCATTTT
TRBV19,few,14,TRBJ2-7,TRBD2,CALGGVRCSYEQYF,TGTGCCCTTGGGGGGGTTCGCTGTTCCTACGAGCAGTACTTC
TRBV30,.,13,TRBJ2-7,.,CAWSGTPGVRQYF,TGTGCCTGGAGTGGAACTCCTGGAGTTCGGCAGTACTTC
TRBV10-3,few,15,TRBJ2-2,TRBD2,CAIAASGSNTGELFF,TGTGCCATCGCGGCTAGCGGATCGAACACCGGGGAGCTGTTTTTT
TRBV6-6,.,15,TRBJ1-2,TRBD1,CASSYPTGTGKGYTF,TGTGCCAGCAGTTACCCGACCGGGACAGGGAAAGGCTACACCTTC
TRBV2,.,15,TRBJ2-7,TRBD1,CASSDATGLRYEQYF,TGTGCCAGCAGTGACGCGACAGGGCTGAGGTACGAGCAGTACTTC
TRBV11-2,.,15,TRBJ1-5,.,CASSLGTQSNQPQHF,TGTGCCAGCAGCTTAGGGACACAAAGCAATCAGCCCCAGCATTTT
TRBV5-6,.,15,TRBJ1-3,.,CASSLPGFSGNTIYF,TGTGCCAGCAGCTTGCCGGGATTCTCTGGAAACACCATATATTTT